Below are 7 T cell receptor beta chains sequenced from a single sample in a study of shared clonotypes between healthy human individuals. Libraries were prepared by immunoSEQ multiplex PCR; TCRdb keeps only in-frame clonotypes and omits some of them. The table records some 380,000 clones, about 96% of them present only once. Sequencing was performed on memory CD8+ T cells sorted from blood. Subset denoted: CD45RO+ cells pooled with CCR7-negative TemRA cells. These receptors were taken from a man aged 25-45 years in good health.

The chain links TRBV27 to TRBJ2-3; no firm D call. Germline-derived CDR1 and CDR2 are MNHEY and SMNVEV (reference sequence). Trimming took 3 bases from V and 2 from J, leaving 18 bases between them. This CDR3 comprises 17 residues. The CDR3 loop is CASSFPFARTITDTQYF. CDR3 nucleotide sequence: TGTGCCAGCAGTTTCCCATTCGCTCGGACCATCACAGATACGCAGTATTTT.

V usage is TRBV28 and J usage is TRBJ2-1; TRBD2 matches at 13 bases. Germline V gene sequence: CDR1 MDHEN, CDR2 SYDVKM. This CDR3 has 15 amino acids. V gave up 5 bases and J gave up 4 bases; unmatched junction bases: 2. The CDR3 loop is CASSTSGRGYNEQFF. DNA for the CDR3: TGTGCCAGCAGTACTAGCGGGAGGGGATACAATGAGCAGTTCTTC.

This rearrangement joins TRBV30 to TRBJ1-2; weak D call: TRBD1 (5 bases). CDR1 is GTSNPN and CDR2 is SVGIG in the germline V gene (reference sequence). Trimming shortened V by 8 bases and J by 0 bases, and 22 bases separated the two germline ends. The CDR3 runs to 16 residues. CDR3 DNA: TGTGCCGGGCTCCGTAGGGGCTTGAAGGCTAACTATGGCTACACCTTC. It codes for CAGLRRGLKANYGYTF.

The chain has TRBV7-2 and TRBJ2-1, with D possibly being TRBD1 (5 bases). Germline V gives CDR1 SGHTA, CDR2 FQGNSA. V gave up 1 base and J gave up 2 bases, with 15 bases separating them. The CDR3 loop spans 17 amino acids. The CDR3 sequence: CASSLVPLGPPYNEQFF. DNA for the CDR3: TGTGCCAGCAGCTTAGTCCCACTGGGGCCTCCCTACAATGAGCAGTTCTTC.

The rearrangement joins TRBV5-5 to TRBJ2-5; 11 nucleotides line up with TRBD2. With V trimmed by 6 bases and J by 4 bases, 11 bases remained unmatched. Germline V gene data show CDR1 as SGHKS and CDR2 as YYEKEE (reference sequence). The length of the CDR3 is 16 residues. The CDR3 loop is CASNTLAGVEGETQYF. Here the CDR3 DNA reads TGTGCCAGCAACACACTAGCGGGAGTCGAAGGAGAGACCCAGTACTTC.

CDR3 sequence reads: CASGGLAGGLFSSYNEQFF. Written as DNA, the CDR3 is TGCGCCAGCGGGGGACTAGCGGGAGGGCTCTTTAGCTCCTACAATGAGCAGTTCTTC. V and J are TRBV10-2 and TRBJ2-1; 16 bases align to TRBD2. V trimming: 8 bases; J trimming: 0 bases; junction bases outside the gene matches: 10. This CDR3 spans 19 amino acids. CDR1 and CDR2 from the germline V gene are WSHSY and SAAADI.

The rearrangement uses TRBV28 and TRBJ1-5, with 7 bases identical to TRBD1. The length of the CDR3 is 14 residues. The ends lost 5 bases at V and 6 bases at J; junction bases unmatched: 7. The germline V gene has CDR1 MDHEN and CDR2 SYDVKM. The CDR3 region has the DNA TGTGCCAGCAGTCACAGGGGAGGAGGTCAGCCCCAGCATTTT. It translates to CASSHRGGGQPQHF.